This T cell receptor (beta chain) originates from a study of vaccination and CD4 T cells after COVID-19. With 2 bases clipped from V and 5 bases from J, the junction kept 17 bases outside the gene matches. Germline-derived CDR1 and CDR2 are SGHVS and FQNEAQ. This CDR3 spans 19 amino acids. Treatment described: roughly 10-day PBMC culture with coronavirus spike peptide pools or control peptides (ViraFEST assay). Positive PCR dates covered March to December 2020, before US Alpha, Beta and Delta variants. Negative selection enriched CD4+ T cells from cultures at more than 9 days. Remarks on this clonotype: The antigen is not known.

Oncomine TCR Beta short-read sequencing was applied to DNA from cultured CD4+ T cells. The genomic DNA was obtained from cultured CD4+ T cells by extraction with the QIAamp micro DNA kit. A single record per CDR3 protein comes from TCRdb applying MiXCR to the PCR reads. The data hold more than 9,500 distinct CDR3 sequences, with approximately 83% observed a single time. The receptor was isolated from a human donor who had recovered from COVID-19. Specimen: CD4+ T cells from blood, cultured in vitro. The chain uses TRBV7-8 and TRBJ2-3; 9 bases map to TRBD2. DNA of the CDR3: TGTGCCAGCAGCTTACTACGGGACTGGCGGGGGGGCCGGGGAGATACGCAGTATTTT. It translates to CASSLLRDWRGGRGDTQYF.